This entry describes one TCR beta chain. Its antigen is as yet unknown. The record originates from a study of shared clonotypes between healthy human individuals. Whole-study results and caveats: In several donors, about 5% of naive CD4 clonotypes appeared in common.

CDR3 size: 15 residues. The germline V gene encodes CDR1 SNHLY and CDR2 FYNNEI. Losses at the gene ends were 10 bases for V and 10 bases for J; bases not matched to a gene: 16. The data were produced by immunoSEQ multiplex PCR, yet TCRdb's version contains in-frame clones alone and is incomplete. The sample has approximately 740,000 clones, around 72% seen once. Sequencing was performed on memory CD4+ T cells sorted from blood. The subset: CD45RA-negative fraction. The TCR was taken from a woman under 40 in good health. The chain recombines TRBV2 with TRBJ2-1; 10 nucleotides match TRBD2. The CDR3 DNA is TGTGCCACCTTTACGAGGACTAGCGGACTATCGGAGCAGTTCTTC. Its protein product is CATFTRTSGLSEQFF.